This T cell receptor (beta chain) is drawn from a study of T cell repertoires in cytomegalovirus infection. The overall study: CMV infection together with matching HLA type was indicated by public TCR beta signatures.

Germline CDR1 and CDR2: LNHDA and SQIVND (reference sequence). This CDR3 comprises 12 residues. V was clipped by 1 base and J by 8 bases, with 6 bases between them. There are a few counts of this clonotype. Its antigen remains unknown. Study-level findings and limits: HLA-C-restricted CMV-specific TCR beta clonotypes prevailed in the ex vivo response.

TCRdb redid the calling of the reads with MiXCR, one entry per CDR3 protein. The table includes approximately 390,000 distinct CDR3 sequences, 34% detected once. This TCR came from a human donor in good health (CMV status not recorded). Some clones in this sample may be carry-over from other donors' samples. The sequencing used cultured PBMCs, collected from culture after CMV antigen stimulation. The chain recombines TRBV19 with TRBJ2-1, with D perhaps TRBD1 or TRBD2 (5 bases each). This chain's CDR3 is CASSIAGHEQFF. As DNA, the CDR3 is TGTGCCAGTAGTATAGCGGGGCATGAGCAGTTCTTC.